This record looks at one T cell receptor (beta chain) sequence and its context. As yet, its antigen is unknown. This entry belongs to a study of cytomegalovirus exposure and HLA in healthy donors. About the study: Inside one of the first data releases sat about 85 million unique TCRs taken from HLA-typed donors. Whole-study findings and limits: There was a cluster of highly shared sequence variants that was likely a sequencing artifact.

CDR1 is SEHNR and CDR2 is FQNEAQ in the germline V gene (reference sequence). V lost 3 bases and J lost 1, with 6 bases in between. The CDR3 runs to 14 residues. The PCR used 60 Vbeta and 13 Jbeta primers. TCRdb's table, derived via immunoSEQ multiplex PCR, lists solely in-frame clones and lacks some. The sample lists 50,000 to 70,000 clones; over 55% were seen once. The V call is TRBV7-9, the J call TRBJ1-4; TRBD1 is a possible D gene (5 bases). The receptor was isolated from a man aged 35 to 55 in good health and CMV-seropositive. Sequencing used PBMCs. CDR3 in amino acids: CASSFGQTNEKLFF. CDR3 nucleotides: TGTGCCAGCAGCTTTGGACAAACTAATGAAAAACTGTTTTTT.